This passage covers 30 T cell receptor beta chains from one sample sequenced in a study of shared T cell receptors in the human thymus (dated by TCRdb to the early 2020s). To prepare the library, the immunoSEQ multiplex PCR assay was applied. Here the immuneACCESS table is served through TCRdb, limited to in-frame sequences with V and J called. Missing clones are a known gap in these copies; in checked studies unresolved V genes cover under half, and the rest lacks a known reason. Within this sample are 500,000 to 550,000 clones, with about 80% of them counted one time only. 0.013% of the sample comes from the top ten. These sequences were also reported in another study, on human thymus T cells.

Sample: thymocytes. These receptors were collected from a boy in the first two years of life with a congenital heart defect. Donor details come from another sample of the same person, matched by shared clones.

The rearrangement links TRBV30 to TRBJ2-2, with 10 bases identical to TRBD2. The germline V gene encodes CDR1 GTSNPN and CDR2 SVGIG (reference sequence). With 1 base clipped from V and 3 bases from J, the junction kept 8 bases outside the gene matches. The CDR3 sequence is 17 residues long. The CDR3 region is CAWSALSSGSYTGELFF. CDR3 in DNA: TGTGCCTGGAGTGCCCTTTCTAGCGGGAGTTACACCGGGGAGCTGTTTTTT. Variable domain in full (rest from reference TRBV30 and TRBJ2-2): SQTIHQWPATLVQPVGSPLSLECTVEGTSNPNLYWYRQAAGRGLQLLFYSVGIGQISSEVPQNLSASRPQDRQFILSSKKLLLSDSGFYLCAWSALSSGSYTGELFFGEGSRLTVL.

This chain connects TRBV13 to TRBJ2-1, with 8 positions matching TRBD2. The CDR3 runs to 12 residues. Per germline, CDR1 PRHDT and CDR2 FYEKMQ (reference sequence). With V trimmed by 10 bases and J by 12 bases, 11 bases remained unmatched. In nucleotides, the CDR3 is TGTGCCACGCGGCCGGGGGGGCTAGGGCAGTTCTTC. This encodes CATRPGGLGQFF.

J is TRBJ2-7 and V is TRBV6-5; a weak D match, TRBD1 (7 bases). CDR1 MNHEY and CDR2 SVGAGI come from the germline V gene. This CDR3 has 13 residues. Trimming left V 6 bases short and J 4 bases short, with 13 bases between. The DNA of the CDR3 is TGTGCCAGCAGGGCAGGGGGGATTTACGAGCAGTACTTC. Residues: CASRAGGIYEQYF.

This chain connects TRBV4-3 to TRBJ1-2, with a possible D match to TRBD1 (5 bases). Germline-derived CDR1 and CDR2 are LGHNA and YSLEER. Trimming shortened V by 3 bases and J by 8 bases, and 19 bases separated the two germline ends. This CDR3 has 15 residues. The CDR3: CASSHSPTVARGYTF. The CDR3 DNA follows: TGCGCCAGCAGCCACTCCCCGACAGTGGCGAGGGGCTACACCTTC.

The genes are TRBV5-1 and TRBJ2-5; possibly TRBD1 for D (8 bases). V dropped 0 bases and J dropped 5 bases, with 14 bases sitting between them. The CDR3 is 15 residues long. Germline assignment: CDR1 SGHRS and CDR2 YFSETQ. CDR3 DNA sequence: TGCGCCAGCAGCTTGGACGACAGGGGAGGGGAGACCCAGTACTTC. Its protein product is CASSLDDRGGETQYF.

In this sample, this clone turned up once. The J gene is TRBJ2-5, the V gene TRBV15; 8 positions match TRBD2. V shed 0 bases and J 4 bases; nucleotides not matched to a gene: 1. The CDR3 is 14 residues long. Germline assignment: CDR1 LNHNV and CDR2 YYDKDF (reference sequence). The CDR3 sequence is CATSRDRGGETQYF. The CDR3 DNA is TGTGCCACCAGCAGAGACCGGGGGGGAGAGACCCAGTACTTC.

The chain carries TRBV2 and TRBJ1-2, with 9 bases lining up with TRBD1. J gave up 4 bases and V 7 bases, and 7 bases lay outside the gene matches. Germline-derived CDR1 and CDR2 are SNHLY and FYNNEI. The CDR3 runs 14 residues. This chain's CDR3 is CASKGTGGVYGYTF. CDR3 in DNA: TGTGCCAGCAAAGGCACAGGGGGCGTCTATGGCTACACCTTC.

This rearrangement joins TRBV11-2 to TRBJ2-3; D remains unclear. The V gene lost 5 bases and the J gene lost 5 bases, with 8 bases spanning the gap. The CDR3 loop spans 12 amino acids. The germline V gene encodes CDR1 SGHAT and CDR2 FQNNGV. The CDR3 nucleotides are TGTGCCAGCAGCGTCGGCGGAGATACGCAGTATTTT. The encoded protein is CASSVGGDTQYF.

V usage is TRBV4-2 and J usage is TRBJ1-4; D possibly corresponds to TRBD1 (5 bases). This CDR3 comprises 20 residues. Germline V gene lookup returns CDR1 LGHNA and CDR2 YNFKEQ. Between the trimmed V and J ends, which lost 0 bases and 4 bases, there was a span of 24 bases. This CDR3 is CASSQDQPSGTQGLNEKLFF. CDR3 DNA: TGTGCCAGCAGCCAAGATCAACCGTCAGGGACTCAGGGCCTTAATGAAAAACTGTTTTTT.

The rearrangement joins TRBV5-6 to TRBJ2-7, with TRBD1 matching 7 bases. This CDR3 is 15 amino acids long. V lost 0 bases to trimming and J lost 0 bases; unmatched junction nucleotides: 3. CDR1 and CDR2 from the germline V gene are SGHDT and YYEEEE. The CDR3 loop is CASSLGDRVSYEQYF. The CDR3 nucleotides read TGTGCCAGCAGCTTGGGCGACAGGGTCTCCTACGAGCAGTACTTC.

This clone was found once. The V gene is TRBV5-6, the J gene TRBJ2-1; D may be TRBD2 (6 bases). The CDR3 extends over 15 amino acids. Germline CDR1 SGHDT, CDR2 YYEEEE. The V and J ends lost 5 bases and 4 bases respectively, with 16 bases between them. Written as DNA, the CDR3 is TGTGCCAGCAGTCCCTTAGGGACTGAATACAATGAGCAGTTCTTC. Translation: CASSPLGTEYNEQFF.

This chain uses TRBV13 with TRBJ1-1; D is unresolved. Between the trimmed V and J ends, which lost 8 bases and 4 bases, there was a span of 17 bases. CDR1 and CDR2 (germline): PRHDT, FYEKMQ (reference sequence). This CDR3 comprises 14 residues. CDR3 DNA: TGTGCCAGCCCTGGGAGTTACGAGTTCACTGAAGCTTTCTTT. This codes for CASPGSYEFTEAFF. Drawing the rest from reference TRBV13 and TRBJ1-1, the complete variable domain is AAGVIQSPRHLIKEKRETATLKCYPIPRHDTVYWYQQGPGQDPQFLISFYEKMQSDKGSIPDRFSAQQFSDYHSELNMSSLELGDSALYFCASPGSYEFTEAFFGQGTRLTVV.

V gene TRBV2 combines with J gene TRBJ1-5; 7 bases are a match to TRBD1. V was pared by 6 bases and J by 0 bases, with 2 bases of the junction left unmatched. Germline V gene data show CDR1 as SNHLY and CDR2 as FYNNEI. CDR3 length: 14 residues. The CDR3 DNA follows: TGTGCCAGCAGCGGACAGGATAGCAATCAGCCCCAGCATTTT. Residues: CASSGQDSNQPQHF.

This rearrangement joins TRBV6-6 to TRBJ1-5; 7 nucleotides match TRBD1. The CDR3 has 15 amino acids. V lost 2 bases, J lost 5 bases, and 6 bases stayed unmatched. The V gene's germline CDR1 is MNHNY and CDR2 SVGAGI (reference sequence). The CDR3 DNA sequence: TGTGCCAGCAGTTACGGGAGACAGGGCCATCAGCCCCAGCATTTT. This sequence encodes CASSYGRQGHQPQHF.

This clone was observed a few times. The chain has TRBV21-1 and TRBJ2-7; the listed D gene, TRBD2, was not tested against the DNA. TRBV21-1 is assigned pseudogene status. There are 14 residues in the CDR3. CDR3 nucleotide sequence: TGTGCCAGCAGCAGACGCCCTCCGTGCGGCGAGCAGTACTTC. It codes for CASSRRPPCGEQYF.

The chain recombines TRBV29-1 with TRBJ2-1, with TRBD2 as a possible D gene (6 bases). The V end was cut by 6 bases, the J end by 1 base, with 19 bases between. This CDR3 comprises 16 residues. Looked up from germline, CDR1 is SQVTM and CDR2 is ANQGSEA. As DNA, the CDR3 is TGCAGCGTCGGAAAGACTAGTAACAGATCCTACAATGAGCAGTTCTTC. The encoded protein is CSVGKTSNRSYNEQFF.

The CDR3 DNA is TGCGCCACCCGGACAGGGGCCCTTTCGGACTATGGCTACACCTTC. Its protein is CATRTGALSDYGYTF. This chain uses TRBV23-1 with TRBJ1-2; TRBD1 aligns across 9 bases. TRBV23-1 is annotated as an ORF whose role is uncertain. The CDR3 covers 15 residues. Germline trimming cut 10 bases from V and 3 bases from J; bases unmatched to any gene: 12.

V and J are TRBV4-1 and TRBJ2-7, with D perhaps TRBD1 (5 bases). The germline gives CDR1 MGHRA, CDR2 YSYEKL. CDR3 length: 15 residues. V was shortened by 5 bases and J by 2 bases, with 16 bases between the two germline ends. CDR3 residues: CASSVIKGKPYEQYF. The CDR3, as DNA: TGCGCCAGCAGCGTCATCAAGGGGAAACCCTACGAGCAGTACTTC.

The V call is TRBV4-1, the J call TRBJ2-5, with D possibly TRBD1 on 5 matching bases. Trimming left V 0 bases short and J 5 bases short, with 19 bases between. The CDR3 has 17 amino acids. Germline values: CDR1 MGHRA, CDR2 YSYEKL. CDR3: CASSQEGWSGFRETQYF. CDR3 in DNA: TGCGCCAGCAGCCAAGAAGGGTGGTCAGGGTTTCGGGAGACCCAGTACTTC.

The V gene is TRBV4-2, the J gene TRBJ2-3; 12 nucleotides agree with TRBD2. CDR1 and CDR2 (germline): LGHNA, YNFKEQ. V dropped 1 base and J dropped 2; count of bases not matched to a gene: 10. The CDR3 has 19 amino acids. The CDR3 loop is CASSQGGASGRALTDTQYF. For the CDR3, the DNA is TGTGCCAGCAGCCAAGGTGGGGCTAGCGGGAGGGCCCTCACAGATACGCAGTATTTT.

The V gene is TRBV20-1, the J gene TRBJ2-1; possible D gene TRBD2, 5 bases. Per the germline V gene, CDR1 is DFQATT and CDR2 is SNEGSKA (reference sequence). The CDR3 consists of 11 residues. Between the trimmed V and J ends, which lost 4 bases and 8 bases, there was a span of 9 bases. The CDR3 protein is CSANSEDEQFF. The CDR3 nucleotides read TGCAGTGCTAATAGCGAAGATGAGCAGTTCTTC.

This clone appeared a few times. This chain joins TRBV5-1 and TRBJ1-5, with D possibly being TRBD1 (5 bases). CDR3 length equals 16 residues. Between the trimmed V and J ends, which lost 4 bases and 4 bases, there was a span of 18 bases. Per germline, CDR1 SGHRS and CDR2 YFSETQ. CDR3: CASSPSQGGINQPQHF. CDR3 DNA sequence: TGCGCCAGCAGCCCTAGCCAGGGAGGGATAAATCAGCCCCAGCATTTT. Combining the CDR3 with reference TRBV5-1 and TRBJ1-5 gives the whole variable domain KAGVTQTPRYLIKTRGQQVTLSCSPISGHRSVSWYQQTPGQGLQFLFEYFSETQRNKGNFPGRFSGRQFSNSRSEMNVSTLELGDSALYLCASSPSQGGINQPQHFGDGTRLSIL.

This chain links TRBV11-2 with TRBJ1-3; 7 bases align to TRBD1. V was clipped by 4 bases and J by 2 bases; unmatched bases: 8. The CDR3 totals 16 residues. Germline lookup yields CDR1 SGHAT and CDR2 FQNNGV. CDR3 bases: TGTGCCAGCAGCTCCACAGGGGAATTTGCTGGAAACACCATATATTTT. Protein product: CASSSTGEFAGNTIYF.

This chain links TRBV4-2 with TRBJ2-3; TRBD1 agrees at 9 bases. The V segment lost 3 bases and the J segment 6 bases; nucleotides outside the gene matches: 16. The CDR3 has 18 amino acids. Germline CDR1 and CDR2: LGHNA and YNFKEQ. As DNA, the CDR3 is TGTGCCAGCAGCCACGAGGGGGGACAGGGATCTCTCGGGGATACGCAGTATTTT. Its protein is CASSHEGGQGSLGDTQYF.

The V and J genes are TRBV10-3 and TRBJ2-5; 9 nucleotides match TRBD1. The germline gives CDR1 ENHRY, CDR2 SYGVKD. V lost 6 bases and J lost 5; bases outside the gene matches: 13. This CDR3 region has 16 residues. CDR3 coding DNA: TGTGCCATCAGGGACACCGGGACAGGGAATTCGGAGACCCAGTACTTC. This encodes CAIRDTGTGNSETQYF.

The V and J genes are TRBV25-1 and TRBJ1-2; 9 bases are a match to TRBD1. Looked up from germline, CDR1 is MGHDK and CDR2 is SYGVNS. V shed 3 bases, J shed 6 bases, and the junction held 14 bases outside the gene matches. This CDR3 comprises 17 residues. CDR3: CASSDYRDRVPPHGYTF. CDR3 bases: TGTGCCAGCAGTGACTACCGGGACAGGGTCCCACCTCATGGCTACACCTTC.

DNA for the CDR3: TGCGCCAGCAGCCCCGGAGGCAGGTACAATGAGCAGTTCTTC. Amino acid sequence: CASSPGGRYNEQFF. J is TRBJ2-1 and V is TRBV5-1; maybe TRBD2 (5 bases). V lost 4 bases and J lost 4, with 12 bases in between. The germline V gene encodes CDR1 SGHRS and CDR2 YFSETQ. The CDR3 loop spans 14 amino acids.

The rearrangement joins TRBV14 to TRBJ2-7; 7 bases align to TRBD2. The CDR3 totals 15 residues. After removal of 4 bases from V and 5 bases from J, the junction contained 11 bases not matched to a gene. The germline V gene has CDR1 SGHDN and CDR2 FVKESK. The CDR3 region has the DNA TGTGCCAGCAGCCCCATGGGCGGGGGTGCACACGAGCAGTACTTC. Translating gives CASSPMGGGAHEQYF.

The V gene is TRBV18, the J gene TRBJ2-1, with 8 bases lining up with TRBD2. Germline CDR1 KGHSH, CDR2 LQKENI. The trim removed 3 bases at V and 8 bases at J, leaving 9 bases unmatched. CDR3 length equals 15 residues. The CDR3 bases are TGTGCCAGCTCACCTCTACGCGGGAGGAGGGATGAGCAGTTCTTC. Translating it yields CASSPLRGRRDEQFF.

The chain links TRBV6-1 to TRBJ1-4; D unclear. V was shortened by 2 bases and J by 0 bases, with 13 bases between the two germline ends. Germline V CDR1 and CDR2: MNHNS, SASEGT. This CDR3 spans 17 amino acids. The CDR3 is CASSEPRAGATNEKLFF. In DNA form, the CDR3 reads TGTGCCAGCAGTGAACCCCGTGCAGGTGCAACTAATGAAAAACTGTTTTTT.